A selection of T cell receptor beta chains follows, all from one sample in a study of blood T cells in healthy people across ages. TCRdb reanalysed the 5' RACE reads using MiXCR and keeps one entry per CDR3 protein. Of 270,000 or so distinct CDR3 sequences listed, around 29% were seen once; the top ten hold approximately 28%. Sequenced sample: blood. Receptors originate from a woman in her seventies in good health. Each CDR3 is given with its conserved first and last residue. D genes are given only for firm matches. Clone size is stated in some rows and not others, as once, few, many or a class when expanded.

clone_size: once; j_call: TRBJ2-5; v_call: TRBV7-8; cdr3_length: 15; d_call: .; cdr3_aa: CASRLGTPRPETQYF; cdr3_nt: TGTGCCAGCAGGCTCGGGACCCCCCGGCCGGAGACCCAGTACTTC
clone_size: .; j_call: TRBJ2-7; v_call: TRBV7-2; cdr3_length: 18; d_call: TRBD2; cdr3_aa: CASALGTSGRAGTYEQYF; cdr3_nt: TGTGCCAGCGCTCTAGGGACTAGCGGGAGGGCCGGCACCTACGAGCAGTACTTC
clone_size: .; j_call: TRBJ2-7; v_call: TRBV5-1; cdr3_length: 15; d_call: TRBD1; cdr3_aa: CASSLTTGVLYEQYF; cdr3_nt: TGCGCCAGCAGCTTGACCACAGGGGTGCTCTACGAGCAGTACTTC
clone_size: .; j_call: TRBJ1-2; v_call: TRBV19; cdr3_length: 14; d_call: TRBD1; cdr3_aa: CASMGQGRYYGYTF; cdr3_nt: TGTGCCAGTATGGGACAGGGGCGGTACTATGGCTACACCTTC
clone_size: few; j_call: TRBJ2-1; v_call: TRBV7-2; cdr3_length: 15; d_call: .; cdr3_aa: CASSRKGEPYNEQFF; cdr3_nt: TGTGCCAGCAGCCGGAAGGGGGAACCTTACAATGAGCAGTTCTTC
clone_size: few; j_call: TRBJ2-1; v_call: TRBV6-1; cdr3_length: 14; d_call: .; cdr3_aa: CASSEGGRPNEQFF; cdr3_nt: TGTGCCAGCAGTGAAGGCGGGCGACCAAATGAGCAGTTCTTC
clone_size: .; j_call: TRBJ2-6; v_call: TRBV3-1; cdr3_length: 17; d_call: TRBD1; cdr3_aa: CASSHRDRGPLANVLTF; cdr3_nt: TGTGCCAGCAGCCACCGGGACAGGGGGCCTCTTGCCAACGTCCTGACTTTC
clone_size: many; j_call: TRBJ2-5; v_call: TRBV7-2; cdr3_length: 16; d_call: TRBD1; cdr3_aa: CASSLAPGTDQETQYF; cdr3_nt: TGTGCCAGCAGCTTAGCGCCAGGGACAGATCAAGAGACCCAGTACTTC
clone_size: .; j_call: TRBJ2-1; v_call: TRBV27; cdr3_length: 15; d_call: TRBD1; cdr3_aa: CASSPGTGGGNEQFF; cdr3_nt: TGTGCCAGCAGTCCCGGGACAGGGGGAGGAAATGAGCAGTTCTTC
clone_size: .; j_call: TRBJ2-7; v_call: TRBV11-2; cdr3_length: 14; d_call: .; cdr3_aa: CASSSQTSSYEQYF; cdr3_nt: TGTGCCAGCAGCTCTCAGACGAGCTCCTACGAGCAGTACTTC
clone_size: few; j_call: TRBJ2-3; v_call: TRBV7-2; cdr3_length: 16; d_call: TRBD2; cdr3_aa: CASSTRLAGSTDTQYF; cdr3_nt: TGTGCCAGCAGCACCCGACTAGCGGGAAGCACAGATACGCAGTATTTT
clone_size: many; j_call: TRBJ2-7; v_call: TRBV11-2; cdr3_length: 17; d_call: .; cdr3_aa: CASSLIMVGVGVSEQYF; cdr3_nt: TGTGCCAGCAGCTTAATTATGGTTGGGGTGGGGGTATCCGAGCAGTACTTC
clone_size: .; j_call: TRBJ1-4; v_call: TRBV12-3/TRBV12-4; cdr3_length: 14; d_call: TRBD1; cdr3_aa: CASSQTGWREKLFF; cdr3_nt: TGTGCCAGCAGTCAGACAGGGTGGCGTGAAAAACTGTTTTTT
clone_size: once; j_call: TRBJ1-1; v_call: TRBV5-1; cdr3_length: 15; d_call: TRBD1; cdr3_aa: CASSRGQNMNTEAFF; cdr3_nt: TGCGCCAGCAGCAGGGGACAGAACATGAACACTGAAGCTTTCTTT
clone_size: .; j_call: TRBJ2-1; v_call: TRBV25-1; cdr3_length: 14; d_call: .; cdr3_aa: CASSVSSDGYEQFF; cdr3_nt: TGTGCCAGCAGTGTGAGCTCCGACGGGTATGAGCAGTTCTTC
clone_size: .; j_call: TRBJ1-1; v_call: TRBV6-5; cdr3_length: 15; d_call: .; cdr3_aa: CASNTIGQRNTEAFF; cdr3_nt: TGTGCCAGCAACACCATAGGACAGAGAAACACTGAAGCTTTCTTT
clone_size: .; j_call: TRBJ2-7; v_call: TRBV20-1; cdr3_length: 14; d_call: TRBD1; cdr3_aa: CSARGVGQVYEQYF; cdr3_nt: TGCAGTGCTAGAGGTGTGGGACAGGTATACGAGCAGTACTTC
clone_size: .; j_call: TRBJ2-7; v_call: TRBV21-1; cdr3_length: 15; d_call: .; cdr3_aa: CASGQGLGRGYEQYF; cdr3_nt: TGTGCCAGCGGCCAGGGCTTGGGCAGGGGCTACGAGCAGTACTTC
clone_size: few; j_call: TRBJ1-1; v_call: TRBV27; cdr3_length: 17; d_call: .; cdr3_aa: CASSLRRVSRRDTEAFF; cdr3_nt: TGTGCCAGCAGTTTACGCCGGGTCTCAAGGCGGGATACTGAAGCTTTCTTT
clone_size: once; j_call: TRBJ1-1; v_call: TRBV19; cdr3_length: 16; d_call: .; cdr3_aa: CASSIQVGGAGTEAFF; cdr3_nt: TGTGCCAGTAGTATTCAAGTGGGGGGGGCCGGGACTGAAGCTTTCTTT
clone_size: .; j_call: TRBJ2-1; v_call: TRBV12-3/TRBV12-4; cdr3_length: 12; d_call: .; cdr3_aa: CASIRADNEQFF; cdr3_nt: TGTGCCAGCATCCGGGCAGACAATGAGCAGTTCTTC
clone_size: few; j_call: TRBJ2-5; v_call: TRBV4-3; cdr3_length: 16; d_call: TRBD2; cdr3_aa: CASSQGTSGNQETQYF; cdr3_nt: TGCGCCAGCAGCCAAGGGACTAGCGGGAACCAAGAGACCCAGTACTTC
clone_size: many; j_call: TRBJ2-5; v_call: TRBV20-1; cdr3_length: 13; d_call: .; cdr3_aa: CSARTVYGETQYF; cdr3_nt: TGCAGTGCTCGGACAGTTTACGGAGAGACCCAGTACTTC
clone_size: .; j_call: TRBJ1-1; v_call: TRBV29-1; cdr3_length: 13; d_call: .; cdr3_aa: CSVRDGGNTEAFF; cdr3_nt: TGCAGCGTTCGCGATGGGGGAAACACTGAAGCTTTCTTT
clone_size: .; j_call: TRBJ2-4; v_call: TRBV7-3; cdr3_length: 13; d_call: TRBD2; cdr3_aa: CASSFGTNDIQYF; cdr3_nt: TGTGCCAGCAGCTTCGGGACTAATGACATTCAGTACTTC
clone_size: few; j_call: TRBJ2-1; v_call: TRBV18; cdr3_length: 13; d_call: .; cdr3_aa: CASSPLGADEQFF; cdr3_nt: TGTGCCAGCTCCCCTCTGGGTGCGGATGAGCAGTTCTTC
clone_size: few; j_call: TRBJ2-4; v_call: TRBV20-1; cdr3_length: 16; d_call: TRBD2; cdr3_aa: CSAPWAGGLAKNIQYF; cdr3_nt: TGCAGTGCGCCCTGGGCGGGGGGGCTAGCCAAAAACATTCAGTACTTC
clone_size: .; j_call: TRBJ2-7; v_call: TRBV12-3/TRBV12-4; cdr3_length: 13; d_call: TRBD1; cdr3_aa: CASSWTGGREQYF; cdr3_nt: TGTGCCAGCAGCTGGACAGGGGGAAGGGAGCAGTACTTC
clone_size: few; j_call: TRBJ1-1; v_call: TRBV2; cdr3_length: 16; d_call: .; cdr3_aa: CASSAPGEVMNTEAFF; cdr3_nt: TGTGCCAGCAGTGCCCCGGGAGAGGTCATGAACACTGAAGCTTTCTTT
clone_size: few; j_call: TRBJ2-3; v_call: TRBV7-2; cdr3_length: 13; d_call: .; cdr3_aa: CASSLGFGDTQYF; cdr3_nt: TGTGCCAGCAGCTTAGGATTCGGTGATACGCAGTATTTT
clone_size: few; j_call: TRBJ2-1; v_call: TRBV5-1; cdr3_length: 15; d_call: .; cdr3_aa: CASSLEAYSGNEQFF; cdr3_nt: TGCGCCAGCAGCTTGGAGGCATACTCTGGCAATGAGCAGTTCTTC
clone_size: .; j_call: TRBJ2-5; v_call: TRBV5-1; cdr3_length: 14; d_call: .; cdr3_aa: CASSLVAWSETQYF; cdr3_nt: TGCGCCAGCAGCTTGGTGGCGTGGTCGGAGACCCAGTACTTC
clone_size: few; j_call: TRBJ2-5; v_call: TRBV29-1; cdr3_length: 14; d_call: .; cdr3_aa: CSAETGWGLGTQYF; cdr3_nt: TGCAGCGCCGAGACAGGTTGGGGGCTTGGGACCCAGTACTTC
clone_size: few; j_call: TRBJ2-3; v_call: TRBV20-1; cdr3_length: 15; d_call: .; cdr3_aa: CSARGAGRRAYTQYF; cdr3_nt: TGCAGTGCTAGAGGGGCGGGACGGAGAGCATATACGCAGTATTTT
clone_size: few; j_call: TRBJ1-1; v_call: TRBV7-2; cdr3_length: 12; d_call: .; cdr3_aa: CASSSRFAEAFF; cdr3_nt: TGTGCCAGCAGCTCCCGGTTCGCTGAAGCTTTCTTT
clone_size: .; j_call: TRBJ2-1; v_call: TRBV9; cdr3_length: 15; d_call: .; cdr3_aa: CAGSVGDRPYNEQFF; cdr3_nt: TGTGCCGGCAGCGTAGGGGATAGACCCTACAATGAGCAGTTCTTC